The rows below give T cell receptor beta chains drawn from one sample of a study of control samples from healthy donors and cancer patients. This table comes from immunoSEQ multiplex PCR, and its TCRdb copy is limited to in-frame clones, with some not included. The repertoire holds some 190,000 clones, with around 90% as singletons. Sequenced: blood. All receptors come from a man under 40 in good health. Each CDR3 is given with its conserved first and last residue. A D gene is named only where the DNA matches it firmly. The listing skips clone size in some rows; elsewhere it reads once, few, many or a size class.

TRBV4-2	.	TRBJ1-5	TRBD1	TGTGCCAGCAGCCAAGATTTGGGGTGGGGGACAGGGAATCAGCCCCAGCATTTT	CASSQDLGWGTGNQPQHF
TRBV2	.	TRBJ1-2	TRBD1	TGTGCCAGCAGTCCTGGGACAGGGGGCTATGGCTACACCTTC	CASSPGTGGYGYTF
TRBV27	.	TRBJ2-1	TRBD2	TGTGCCAGCAGTCGGGGGGGCCTTGAGTCCTACAATGAGCAGTTCTTC	CASSRGGLESYNEQFF
TRBV9	.	TRBJ2-3	TRBD2	TGTGCCAGCAGCACGGGACTAGCGGACACAGATACGCAGTATTTT	CASSTGLADTDTQYF
TRBV3-1/TRBV3-2	.	TRBJ2-3	.	TGTGCCAGCAGCCCGGGGACTAGCACAGATACGCAGTATTTT	CASSPGTSTDTQYF
TRBV19	once	TRBJ2-7	.	TGTGCCAGTAGCCCGACAGGCCACTCCTACGAGCAGTACTTC	CASSPTGHSYEQYF
TRBV10-2	once	TRBJ2-2	TRBD1	TGCGCCAGCAGTTCTGACAGGGGGCGCCGAGGCACCGGGGAGCTGTTTTTT	CASSSDRGRRGTGELFF
TRBV19	.	TRBJ1-2	TRBD1	TGTGCCAGTAGTAGAAGACAGGGGGACGGCTACACCTTC	CASSRRQGDGYTF
TRBV16	.	TRBJ1-1	.	TGTGCCAGCAGCCTCCGGGAACGGGGTGAAGCTTTCTTT	CASSLRERGEAFF
TRBV27	.	TRBJ1-6	.	TGTGCCAGCAGCCGAAGAGCGGAGGTGAACAGGAGAGTCTATAATTCACCCCTCCACTTT	CASSRRAEVNRRVYNSPLHF
TRBV24-1	.	TRBJ1-2	TRBD1	TGTGCCACCAGTACAGGGGGCGAGGGCTACACCTTC	CATSTGGEGYTF
TRBV6-5	.	TRBJ1-4	.	TGTGCCAGCAGGACACAGGGTGAAAAACTGTTTTTT	CASRTQGEKLFF
TRBV25-1	.	TRBJ2-1	.	TGTGCCAGCAGTCTGGAGCGAGGTTACAATGAGCAGTTCTTC	CASSLERGYNEQFF
TRBV5-1	.	TRBJ2-7	.	TGCGCCAGCAGCTTGGTGGCATACAGCTCCTACGAGCAGTACTTC	CASSLVAYSSYEQYF
TRBV9	.	TRBJ1-1	TRBD1	TGTGCCAGCAGCGTAGCGACAGGGGCCCGGAACACTGAAGCTTTCTTT	CASSVATGARNTEAFF
TRBV18	.	TRBJ2-3	TRBD1	TGTGCCAGCTCACGAAACCCTGGGACAGGGGGGACAGATACGCAGTATTTT	CASSRNPGTGGTDTQYF
TRBV6-5	.	TRBJ2-7	TRBD2	TGTGCCAGCATCAAAGCGGGGGTGACCTACGAGCAGTACTTC	CASIKAGVTYEQYF
TRBV2	once	TRBJ2-2	TRBD1	TGTGCCAGCAAGGGACAGGGGAGATTTTTCGAGGAGCTGTTTTTT	CASKGQGRFFEELFF
TRBV4-1	.	TRBJ2-3	TRBD2	TGCGCCAGCAGCCAAGAATTCTCTGGACTAGCTAGCGGGGACCTCACAGATACGCAGTATTTT	CASSQEFSGLASGDLTDTQYF
TRBV19	.	TRBJ1-1	TRBD1	TGTGCCAGTAGTGCCCGCCGAGGGACAGTCACTGAAGCTTTCTTT	CASSARRGTVTEAFF
TRBV18	.	TRBJ2-3	.	TGTGCCAGCTCACCGGACGACAGGTCCGGGTGGGATACGCAGTATTTT	CASSPDDRSGWDTQYF
TRBV27	.	TRBJ2-7	TRBD2	TGTGCCAGCAGTTTAATCGGGGGGGAGGCCTACGAGCAGTACTTC	CASSLIGGEAYEQYF
TRBV19	.	TRBJ2-2	.	TGTGCCAGTAGTCAGGGCCGGACCGGGGAGCTGTTTTTT	CASSQGRTGELFF
TRBV27	.	TRBJ2-1	TRBD1	TGTGCCAGCAGTTTACGACAGGGGACGGACAATGAGCAGTTCTTC	CASSLRQGTDNEQFF
TRBV11-2	.	TRBJ2-2	.	TGTGCCACCAACTCGAGGGGGACGAACACCGGGGAGCTGTTTTTT	CATNSRGTNTGELFF
TRBV25-1	.	TRBJ1-4	.	TGTGCCAGCAGTGAATATCGTCCTAATGAAAAACTGTTTTTT	CASSEYRPNEKLFF
TRBV7-2	.	TRBJ2-5	.	TGTGCCAGCAGCTTGACACCTCTTCCCCAGGAGACCCAGTACTTC	CASSLTPLPQETQYF
TRBV6-5	.	TRBJ2-7	.	TGTGCCAGCAGACGGGACAACACCTACGAGCAGTACTTC	CASRRDNTYEQYF
TRBV5-6	.	TRBJ2-7	.	TGTGCCAGCAGCTACAACAGCGGTGCTACCTACGAGCAGTACTTC	CASSYNSGATYEQYF
TRBV5-6	.	TRBJ1-6	.	TGTGCCAGCAGCTTGCCAGGTAGTTCACCCCTCCACTTT	CASSLPGSSPLHF
TRBV10-1	.	TRBJ2-3	.	TGCGCCAGCAGTCATTCGAGGGTGGCCCGACGCACAGATACGCAGTATTTT	CASSHSRVARRTDTQYF
TRBV21-1	.	TRBJ1-2	.	TGTGCCAGCAGCATCTCCGGGACAGGGATCGGGGATGGCTACACCTTC	CASSISGTGIGDGYTF
TRBV19	.	TRBJ2-1	.	TGTGCCAGTAGTCCCCGTCGGAGCGCGACTCACCGGTTCTTC	CASSPRRSATHRFF
TRBV7-8	.	TRBJ1-1	.	TGTGCCAGCATGGTATCAAGGGATAACACTGAAGCTTTCTTT	CASMVSRDNTEAFF
TRBV6-5	.	TRBJ2-1	TRBD1	TGTGCCAGCCGGGCCAGACAGGGTAGGGACAATGAGCAGTTCTTC	CASRARQGRDNEQFF
TRBV27	.	TRBJ2-1	TRBD1	TGTGCCAGCAGTTCGACAGGGAACAATGAGCAGTTCTTC	CASSSTGNNEQFF
TRBV10-2	.	TRBJ2-3	TRBD1	TGCGCCAGCAGGCAGGGGGCGGGAGATACGCAGTATTTT	CASRQGAGDTQYF
TRBV7-3	.	TRBJ2-1	TRBD2	TGTGCCAGCAGCTTAAGCCTAGCGGTAGGTAGTGAGCAGTTCTTC	CASSLSLAVGSEQFF
TRBV10-2	.	TRBJ2-5	.	TGCGCCAGCAGTGAGCACTCAAGAGGGGGGGTCGCGGAGACCCAGTACTTC	CASSEHSRGGVAETQYF